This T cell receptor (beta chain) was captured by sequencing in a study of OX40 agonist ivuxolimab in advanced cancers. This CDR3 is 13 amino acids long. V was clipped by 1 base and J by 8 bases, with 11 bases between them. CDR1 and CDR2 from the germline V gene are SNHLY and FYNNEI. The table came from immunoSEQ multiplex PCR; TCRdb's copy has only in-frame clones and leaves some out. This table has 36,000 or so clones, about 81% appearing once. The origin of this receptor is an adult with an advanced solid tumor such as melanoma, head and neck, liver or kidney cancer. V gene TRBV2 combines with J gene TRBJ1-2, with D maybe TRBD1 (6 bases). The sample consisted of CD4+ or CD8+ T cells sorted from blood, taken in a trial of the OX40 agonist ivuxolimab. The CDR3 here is CASSEDRVTGYTF. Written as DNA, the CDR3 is TGTGCCAGCAGTGAAGACAGGGTAACCGGCTACACCTTC.